What follows are 2 T cell receptor beta chains derived from one specimen sequenced in a study of cytomegalovirus exposure and HLA in healthy donors. The study ran its PCR with 60 Vbeta and 13 Jbeta primers. Clones were read by immunoSEQ multiplex PCR, and TCRdb kept only the in-frame ones, dropping some. The repertoire consists of some 150,000 clones, with about 73% occurring once and the leading ten covering about 3%. Sample: PBMCs. The receptors shown here come from a man in his forties in good health and CMV-seropositive.

The rearrangement joins TRBV7-2 to TRBJ2-4; 8 nucleotides match TRBD1. Trimming at V came to 4 bases and at J to 5 bases, leaving 13 bases not matched to a gene. This CDR3 has 17 residues. The germline V gene encodes CDR1 SGHTA and CDR2 FQGNSA. The CDR3 DNA follows: TGTGCCAGCAGCTCTCAGGGGGCGCTTCACGCCCAAAACATTCAGTACTTC. Its translation is CASSSQGALHAQNIQYF.

This chain uses TRBV27 with TRBJ2-5; D might be TRBD1 (5 bases). The J call could be wrong; TRBJ2-7 is a better fit for the DNA end. This CDR3 contains 13 residues. Germline CDR1 MNHEY, CDR2 SMNVEV (reference sequence). DNA for the CDR3: TGTGCCAGCAGTCCTGGGGCCTCCTACGAGCAGTACTTC. Its protein product is CASSPGASYEQYF.